Below, one T cell receptor beta chain is given with its context. This CDR3 has 16 amino acids. The V gene's germline CDR1 is LNHDA and CDR2 SQIVND (reference sequence). Between the trimmed V and J ends, which lost 5 bases and 5 bases, there was a span of 18 bases. This sample is drawn from a study of blood T cell repertoires in COVID-19. The wider study: Acute and convalescent COVID-19 samples came from the United States, Italy and Spain. T cells, B-cell-depleted T cells, or PBMCs supplied cDNA or gDNA.

In the source study's methods: For nucleated cells, counts were estimated from reference gene primer amplification. Sequencing was performed with immunoSEQ multiplex PCR; in TCRdb, only in-frame clones are kept and a portion is missing. V and J calls plus clone size are reproduced from that table; the DNA served to infer D and trimming. The sample carries a few hundred thousand clones, around 84% recorded once. This receptor was taken from a man aged 50 to 60 who had recovered from COVID-19. Sequenced material: peripheral blood. The chain recombines TRBV19 with TRBJ2-2; D unclear. The chain's CDR3 is CASSLQATLITGELFF. CDR3 bases: TGTGCCAGTAGTCTTCAGGCAACCCTTATAACCGGGGAGCTGTTTTTT. Based on the CDR3 plus reference TRBV19 and TRBJ2-2, the full variable domain is DGGITQSPKYLFRKEGQNVTLSCEQNLNHDAMYWYRQDPGQGLRLIYYSQIVNDFQKGDIAEGYSVSREKKESFPLTVTSAQKNPTAFYLCASSLQATLITGELFFGEGSRLTVL.